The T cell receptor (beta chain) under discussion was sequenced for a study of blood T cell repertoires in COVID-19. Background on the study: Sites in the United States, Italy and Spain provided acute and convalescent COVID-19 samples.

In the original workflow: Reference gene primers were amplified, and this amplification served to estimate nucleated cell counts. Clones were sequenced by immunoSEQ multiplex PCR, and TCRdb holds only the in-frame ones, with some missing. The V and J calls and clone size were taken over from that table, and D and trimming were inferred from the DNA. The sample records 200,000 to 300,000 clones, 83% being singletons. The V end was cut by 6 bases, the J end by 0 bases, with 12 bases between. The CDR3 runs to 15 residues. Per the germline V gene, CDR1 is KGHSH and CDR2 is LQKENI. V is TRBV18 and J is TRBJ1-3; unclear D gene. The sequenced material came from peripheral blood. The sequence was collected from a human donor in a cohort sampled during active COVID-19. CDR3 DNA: TGTGCCAGCTCGCCGTCGACATCCTCTGGAAACACCATATATTTT. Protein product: CASSPSTSSGNTIYF.